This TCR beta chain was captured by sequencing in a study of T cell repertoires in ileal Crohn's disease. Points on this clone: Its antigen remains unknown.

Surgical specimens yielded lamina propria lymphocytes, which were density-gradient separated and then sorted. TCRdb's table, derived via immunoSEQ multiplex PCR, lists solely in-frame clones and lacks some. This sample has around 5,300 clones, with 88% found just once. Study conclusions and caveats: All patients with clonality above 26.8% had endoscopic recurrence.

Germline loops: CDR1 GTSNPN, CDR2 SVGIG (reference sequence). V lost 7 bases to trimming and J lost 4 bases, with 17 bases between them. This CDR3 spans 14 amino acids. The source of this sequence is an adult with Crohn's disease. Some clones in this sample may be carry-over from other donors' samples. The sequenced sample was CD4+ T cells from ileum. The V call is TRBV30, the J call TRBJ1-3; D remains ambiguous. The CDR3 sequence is CASESRGSGNTIYF. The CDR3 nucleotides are TGTGCCTCCGAATCCCGGGGATCCGGAAACACCATATATTTT.